The 30 T cell receptor beta chains below were found in one sample sequenced in a study of cytotoxic CD8 clonotypes in ibrutinib-treated CLL (dated by TCRdb to about 2021). Library preparation employed the immunoSEQ multiplex PCR assay. TCRdb took this table from immuneACCESS and kept in-frame rearrangements with V and J called. Such tables lack part of the clones; where checked against another copy, unresolved V genes explain under half of the gap, and the rest is unexplained. The sample records about 49,000 clones, 53% of which are singletons. Less than 35% of the sample is taken by the ten largest. The time point label on this specimen signifies: about twelve months on ibrutinib. Sequenced here: PBMCs, sampled after 12 months of ibrutinib treatment. Receptors originate from a human donor with chronic lymphocytic leukemia.

J is TRBJ2-7 and V is TRBV11-2; D may match TRBD1 or TRBD2 (5 bases each). In germline, CDR1 is SGHAT, CDR2 FQNNGV. This CDR3 region has 16 residues. V lost 3 bases and J 3 bases, leaving 18 bases between the germline ends. The DNA for the CDR3 is TGTGCCAGCAGCTTGGGAGTTTGGGGGAAGGTCTACGAGCAGTACTTC. Residues: CASSLGVWGKVYEQYF.

This clone was counted between two and nine times. The V call is TRBV6-6, the J call TRBJ1-2; D unresolved. The CDR3 has 14 residues. Per germline, CDR1 MNHNY and CDR2 SVGAGI (reference sequence). V was cut by 7 bases and J by 6 bases, with 18 bases left in between. The CDR3 reads CASTLLGGWDGYTF. As DNA, the CDR3 is TGTGCCAGCACTTTACTGGGAGGGTGGGATGGCTACACCTTC.

This chain uses TRBV30 with TRBJ2-7, with D tentatively TRBD2 (5 bases). CDR1 and CDR2 from the germline V gene are GTSNPN and SVGIG (reference sequence). Trimming removed 6 bases from V and 0 bases from J, with 15 bases in between. The CDR3 length is 14 residues. CDR3 in DNA: TGTGCCTGTATTGGCGGGTACAACTCCTACGAGCAGTACTTC. This codes for CACIGGYNSYEQYF. Using reference TRBV30 and TRBJ2-7 for the parts outside the CDR3, the full variable domain is SQTIHQWPATLVQPVGSPLSLECTVEGTSNPNLYWYRQAAGRGLQLLFYSVGIGQISSEVPQNLSASRPQDRQFILSSKKLLLSDSGFYLCACIGGYNSYEQYFGPGTRLTVT.

This clone counts as medium-sized. V usage is TRBV7-2 and J usage is TRBJ2-1; 8 positions match TRBD1. Trimming removed 0 bases from V and 2 bases from J; junction bases left unmatched: 6. The CDR3 is 17 residues long. The germline V gene has CDR1 SGHTA and CDR2 FQGNSA. CDR3: CASSLARTGRTYNEQFF. The DNA of the CDR3 is TGTGCCAGCAGCTTAGCGCGGACAGGGAGGACCTACAATGAGCAGTTCTTC.

The V and J genes are TRBV19 and TRBJ2-6, with D perhaps TRBD1 or TRBD2 (5 bases each). The CDR3 is 18 residues long. V shed 7 bases and J shed 0 bases, with 19 bases lying between them. Germline values: CDR1 LNHDA, CDR2 SQIVND (reference sequence). The CDR3 DNA is TGTGCCAGTACCTTCTCCGGGACGGTGGGCTCTGGGGCCAACGTCCTGACTTTC. It codes for CASTFSGTVGSGANVLTF.

This clone has a handful of counts. The rearrangement joins TRBV28 to TRBJ2-7; 10 bases are a match to TRBD2. The germline V gene has CDR1 MDHEN and CDR2 SYDVKM. With V trimmed by 2 bases and J by 7 bases, 11 bases remained unmatched. This CDR3 is built from 16 residues. This CDR3 reads CASSLRTSGSPREQYF. The CDR3 DNA reads TGTGCCAGCAGTTTAAGGACTAGCGGATCCCCTAGGGAGCAGTACTTC.

This clone was seen once. The chain carries TRBV10-2 and TRBJ1-5; 8 bases match TRBD1. V dropped 7 bases and J dropped 0; count of bases not matched to a gene: 2. The germline gives CDR1 WSHSY, CDR2 SAAADI. The CDR3 is made up of 14 amino acids. In DNA, the CDR3 is TGCGCCAGCAAGACAGGGGATAGCAATCAGCCCCAGCATTTT. It translates to CASKTGDSNQPQHF.

The chain couples TRBV6-5 to TRBJ2-7, with 10 nucleotides matching TRBD1. Germline CDR1 MNHEY, CDR2 SVGAGI. V lost 7 bases to trimming and J lost 4 bases; unmatched junction nucleotides: 10. The CDR3 has 15 amino acids. Written as DNA, the CDR3 is TGTGCCAGCACTCAGCGACAGGGGGCGCCTTACGAGCAGTACTTC. Amino acid sequence: CASTQRQGAPYEQYF.

A few counts support this clone. The chain uses TRBV21-1 and TRBJ2-1. TRBV21-1 is labeled a pseudogene. There are 17 residues in the CDR3. DNA of the CDR3: TGTGCCAGCAGCACCCGACTAAGAGGGACGTGCTACAATGAGCAGTTCTTC. Encoded protein: CASSTRLRGTCYNEQFF.

This clone occurred a few times. The chain carries TRBV14 and TRBJ2-4, with TRBD2 matching over 8 bases. Unmatched junction bases numbered 4, after V lost 4 bases and J lost 8 bases. The CDR3 is 13 residues long. CDR1 and CDR2 from the germline V gene are SGHDN and FVKESK. CDR3 protein: CASSPAGGDIQYF. CDR3 nucleotide sequence: TGTGCCAGCAGCCCTGCCGGGGGGGACATTCAGTACTTC.

The chain couples TRBV7-3 to TRBJ2-5; D remains unclear. CDR1 and CDR2 (germline): SGHTA, FQGTGA. The CDR3 is 15 residues long. V lost 1 base and J lost 5, with 14 bases in between. In DNA form, the CDR3 reads TGTGCCAGCAGCTTAATCCCAACAAGAATGGAGACCCAGTACTTC. This encodes CASSLIPTRMETQYF.

The chain is built from TRBV19 and TRBJ1-2; possible D gene TRBD1, 6 bases. The CDR3 loop spans 13 amino acids. The V gene's germline CDR1 is LNHDA and CDR2 SQIVND (reference sequence). V was trimmed by 10 bases and J by 0 bases, leaving 12 bases between them. The DNA of the CDR3 is TGTGCCACCAGTACAGGGACTAACTATGGCTACACCTTC. Amino acids: CATSTGTNYGYTF.

V and J are TRBV5-1 and TRBJ2-7, with 10 bases aligning to TRBD2. The CDR3 covers 15 residues. V lost 3 bases to trimming and J lost 2 bases; unmatched junction nucleotides: 5. From germline, CDR1 is SGHRS and CDR2 YFSETQ. The CDR3 protein is CASSSGLAIAYEQYF. The DNA for the CDR3 is TGCGCCAGCAGCTCGGGACTAGCGATAGCCTACGAGCAGTACTTC.

This clone has just a few counts. This chain links TRBV6-1 with TRBJ2-3; maybe TRBD2 (5 bases). The CDR3 extends over 14 amino acids. Per the germline V gene, CDR1 is MNHNS and CDR2 is SASEGT. V lost 6 bases and J lost 4, with 14 bases in between. The CDR3 sequence is CASRVSGLPDTQYF. The DNA of the CDR3 is TGTGCCAGCAGGGTTTCGGGGTTGCCAGATACGCAGTATTTT.

The V gene is TRBV27, the J gene TRBJ2-5; TRBD1 aligns across 8 bases. The V segment lost 4 bases and the J segment 5 bases; nucleotides outside the gene matches: 3. In germline, CDR1 is MNHEY, CDR2 SMNVEV (reference sequence). This CDR3 is built from 13 residues. The chain's CDR3 is CASSSRGHETQYF. As DNA, the CDR3 is TGTGCCAGCAGTTCCAGGGGGCACGAGACCCAGTACTTC.

V gene TRBV5-1 combines with J gene TRBJ2-7; maybe TRBD2 (5 bases). CDR1 and CDR2 from the germline V gene are SGHRS and YFSETQ. This CDR3 spans 13 amino acids. V was trimmed by 3 bases and J by 0 bases, leaving 7 bases between them. CDR3 sequence reads: CASSSGSSYEQYF. The CDR3 bases are TGCGCCAGCAGCTCTGGGAGCTCCTACGAGCAGTACTTC. The entire variable domain, with the rest obtained from reference TRBV5-1 and TRBJ2-7, is as follows: KAGVTQTPRYLIKTRGQQVTLSCSPISGHRSVSWYQQTPGQGLQFLFEYFSETQRNKGNFPGRFSGRQFSNSRSEMNVSTLELGDSALYLCASSSGSSYEQYFGPGTRLTVT.

This chain joins TRBV5-6 and TRBJ1-1; the D gene is possibly TRBD1 (6 bases). V dropped 0 bases and J dropped 0 bases, with 9 bases sitting between them. The germline CDR1 and CDR2 sequences are SGHDT and YYEEEE. The CDR3 extends over 15 amino acids. CDR3 nucleotides: TGTGCCAGCAGCTTGGCCAGGGGCATGAACACTGAAGCTTTCTTT. Amino acids: CASSLARGMNTEAFF.

This clone was seen once. The chain links TRBV28 to TRBJ1-1, with D uncertain. The CDR3 length is 14 residues. Germline assignment: CDR1 MDHEN and CDR2 SYDVKM. The V end was cut by 1 base, the J end by 3 bases, with 9 bases between. In DNA form, the CDR3 reads TGTGCCAGCAGTTTATATCATGGGGACACTGAAGCTTTCTTT. Translated: CASSLYHGDTEAFF. Full variable domain (remainder filled in from reference TRBV28 and TRBJ1-1): DVKVTQSSRYLVKRTGEKVFLECVQDMDHENMFWYRQDPGLGLRLIYFSYDVKMKEKGDIPEGYSVSREKKERFSLILESASTNQTSMYLCASSLYHGDTEAFFGQGTRLTVV.

This chain connects TRBV7-3 to TRBJ2-1; D is possibly TRBD2 (6 bases). V lost 1 base and J 4 bases, leaving 11 bases between the germline ends. Germline V gene lookup returns CDR1 SGHTA and CDR2 FQGTGA. The CDR3 runs to 15 residues. Here the CDR3 DNA reads TGTGCCAGCAGCTTAAGTTTTGGGGGGTACAATGAGCAGTTCTTC. It yields the protein CASSLSFGGYNEQFF. The full variable domain, its missing parts supplied by reference TRBV7-3 and TRBJ2-1, is GAGVSQTPSNKVTEKGKYVELRCDPISGHTALYWYRQSLGQGPEFLIYFQGTGAADDSGLPNDRFFAVRPEGSVSTLKIQRTERGDSAVYLCASSLSFGGYNEQFFGPGTRLTVL.

This clone was detected only once. This sequence joins TRBV27 and TRBJ1-4; D gene uncertain. V lost 10 bases and J lost 7, with 25 bases in between. The length of the CDR3 is 16 residues. The germline V gene encodes CDR1 MNHEY and CDR2 SMNVEV (reference sequence). The CDR3 DNA follows: TGTGCCACCAGAACCCGGCAACCTACTCGAGGTGAAAAACTGTTTTTT. It encodes CATRTRQPTRGEKLFF.

The chain joins TRBV9 to TRBJ1-1, with a weak D call TRBD1 (6 bases). The V end lost 2 bases, the J end lost 1 base, and 9 bases lay between the germline ends. Germline V CDR1 and CDR2: SGDLS, YYNGEE. The CDR3 loop spans 14 amino acids. The CDR3, as DNA: TGTGCCAGCAGCGTTTGGGACAAGAACACTGAAGCTTTCTTT. It yields the protein CASSVWDKNTEAFF.

The V and J genes are TRBV7-9 and TRBJ2-5, with a tentative D call TRBD2 (5 bases). Germline CDR1 reads SEHNR; CDR2 reads FQNEAQ (reference sequence). The length of the CDR3 is 14 residues. Trimming removed 1 base from V and 1 base from J, with 7 bases in between. For the CDR3, the DNA is TGTGCCAGCAGCTTAGTAGGACTCCAAGAGACCCAGTACTTC. Encoded protein: CASSLVGLQETQYF.

CDR3 protein: CASTYGLGGFNEQFF. In DNA form, the CDR3 reads TGTGCCAGCACTTATGGACTAGGAGGCTTCAATGAGCAGTTCTTC. V gene TRBV27 combines with J gene TRBJ2-1, with 7 bases aligning to TRBD2. This CDR3 region has 15 residues. CDR1 and CDR2 from the germline V gene are MNHEY and SMNVEV (reference sequence). The junction had 12 bases not matched to a gene; V was cut back by 7 bases and J by 6 bases.

Details on this clone: The DNA is omitted, as the CDR3 cannot be located on it reliably, and the CDR3 follows TCRdb's listing. V is TRBV21-1 and J is TRBJ2-1; the table's TRBD2 call for D was not verified on the DNA. TRBV21-1 is recorded as a pseudogene. 20 amino acids form the CDR3, both terminal residues included. CDR3 protein: CASKPPYLCPLAEEYNEQFF.

The gene calls are TRBV23-1 and TRBJ1-1; D perhaps matches TRBD1 (5 bases). TRBV23-1 is designated an ORF whose function remains uncertain. The CDR3 extends over 13 amino acids. V shed 2 bases and J shed 6 bases, with 10 bases lying between them. CDR3 nucleotides: TGCGCCAGCAGTCAACTAGGGGCGCCTGAAGCTTTCTTT. Its translation: CASSQLGAPEAFF.

The chain has TRBV19 and TRBJ2-1; maybe TRBD1 (6 bases). CDR1 and CDR2 (germline): LNHDA, SQIVND (reference sequence). The CDR3 consists of 14 residues. V shed 3 bases and J shed 6 bases, with 12 bases lying between them. The CDR3, as DNA: TGTGCCAGTAGTATGAACAGGGTTGTCAATGAGCAGTTCTTC. This translates into CASSMNRVVNEQFF.

V usage is TRBV16 and J usage is TRBJ2-3; D uncertain. The CDR3 is 14 amino acids. CDR1 is KGHSY, CDR2 FQNENV, per germline. With 2 bases removed from V and 5 bases from J, the gap between germline ends came to 11 bases. Here the CDR3 reads CASSQTTFGDTQYF. The DNA for the CDR3 is TGTGCCAGCAGCCAAACTACTTTTGGAGATACGCAGTATTTT.

This clone was found once. The chain uses TRBV5-4 and TRBJ2-1, with D possibly matching TRBD2 (6 bases). V lost 3 bases and J lost 8, with 18 bases in between. Germline V lookup: CDR1 SGHNT, CDR2 YYREEE (reference sequence). This CDR3 is built from 15 residues. The CDR3 is CASSSLLEGRYEQFF. The CDR3 coding sequence is TGTGCCAGCAGCTCCCTTTTGGAGGGCCGGTATGAGCAGTTCTTC.

V usage is TRBV5-5 and J usage is TRBJ2-7; a possible D gene is TRBD2 (6 bases). V was pared by 0 bases and J by 5 bases, with 12 bases between. The germline gives CDR1 SGHKS, CDR2 YYEKEE (reference sequence). The CDR3 totals 14 residues. CDR3 coding DNA: TGTGCCAGCAGCTTGGAAGGGTCGGGAGACGAGCAGTACTTC. Its protein is CASSLEGSGDEQYF.

The rearrangement links TRBV19 to TRBJ2-1, with D maybe TRBD2 (6 bases). Trimming removed 7 bases from V and 10 bases from J, with 17 bases in between. The CDR3 sequence is 13 residues long. Germline CDR1 and CDR2: LNHDA and SQIVND (reference sequence). CDR3 region: CASNPGLSGEQFF. In DNA, the CDR3 is TGTGCCAGTAACCCGGGACTCTCGGGAGAGCAGTTCTTC.